Below are 29 T cell receptor beta chains sequenced from a single sample in a study of OX40 agonist ivuxolimab in advanced cancers. Generated by immunoSEQ multiplex PCR, the TCRdb table keeps only in-frame clones and is missing some. The table has about 70,000 clones, about 81% seen once. Here the sequenced sample was CD4+ or CD8+ T cells sorted from blood, taken in a trial of the OX40 agonist ivuxolimab. These receptors originate from an adult with an advanced solid tumor such as melanoma, head and neck, liver or kidney cancer.

The chain has TRBV7-2 and TRBJ2-1; a possible D gene is TRBD2 (5 bases). Germline V gene lookup returns CDR1 SGHTA and CDR2 FQGNSA. V gave up 6 bases and J gave up 0 bases, with 12 bases separating them. CDR3 size: 15 residues. The CDR3 spells CASRFTGSSYNEQFF. The CDR3 bases are TGTGCCAGCAGGTTCACGGGGAGCTCCTACAATGAGCAGTTCTTC.

The V gene is TRBV5-1, the J gene TRBJ2-3; TRBD2 aligns across 11 bases. In germline, CDR1 is SGHRS, CDR2 YFSETQ. The trim removed 5 bases at V and 3 bases at J, leaving 8 bases unmatched. This CDR3 is built from 16 residues. CDR3 DNA sequence: TGCGCCAGCAGATTTACTAGCGGGGGTGGAACAGATACGCAGTATTTT. Translating it yields CASRFTSGGGTDTQYF.

The chain uses TRBV6-5 and TRBJ2-7; possible D gene TRBD2, 5 bases. Trimming pared 2 bases from V and 7 bases from J, leaving 18 bases between. The CDR3 has 15 amino acids. Germline CDR1 is MNHEY and CDR2 is SVGAGI. CDR3 sequence (DNA): TGTGCCAGCAGTTACCTAAAAGCGTACGGGGAAGAGCAGTACTTC. Protein: CASSYLKAYGEEQYF.

This chain links TRBV6-5 with TRBJ1-1; D is unresolved. Germline lookup yields CDR1 MNHEY and CDR2 SVGAGI. The CDR3 loop spans 13 amino acids. Between the trimmed V and J ends, which lost 5 bases and 4 bases, there was a span of 11 bases. CDR3 residues: CASSGWWSTEAFF. The CDR3 nucleotides read TGTGCCAGCAGTGGGTGGTGGAGCACTGAAGCTTTCTTT.

The chain joins TRBV6-5 to TRBJ2-1; D is perhaps TRBD2 (5 bases). CDR3 length equals 14 residues. V was pared by 0 bases and J by 7 bases, with 10 bases between. Germline V gene lookup returns CDR1 MNHEY and CDR2 SVGAGI. The DNA of the CDR3 is TGTGCCAGCAGTTACTCGAGGGCCGTGAATGAGCAGTTCTTC. As protein: CASSYSRAVNEQFF.

CDR3 coding DNA: TGTGCCAGCAGTGAAAAACAGGGTTTTGCCTATGGCTACACCTTC. Residues: CASSEKQGFAYGYTF. V is TRBV6-1 and J is TRBJ1-2; the D gene is possibly TRBD1 (6 bases). V was pared by 2 bases and J by 4 bases, with 14 bases between. The CDR3 covers 15 residues. The germline CDR1 and CDR2 sequences are MNHNS and SASEGT.

This clone appeared a few times. This chain connects TRBV6-1 to TRBJ1-2; D not resolved. The germline V gene encodes CDR1 MNHNS and CDR2 SASEGT. This CDR3 contains 13 residues. Trimming removed 2 bases at V and 8 bases at J, with 12 bases between. The CDR3 DNA reads as TGTGCCAGCAGTGAAAAATTACGGGTGGGCTACACCTTC. It translates to CASSEKLRVGYTF.

The gene calls are TRBV14 and TRBJ2-1, with D maybe TRBD2 (5 bases). This CDR3 is 15 amino acids long. Trimming cost V 3 bases and J 0 bases, with 9 bases left between them. CDR1 and CDR2 (germline): SGHDN, FVKESK. CDR3 coding DNA: TGTGCCAGCAGCCAGGGAGTAGCCTCCTACAATGAGCAGTTCTTC. Amino acids: CASSQGVASYNEQFF. Based on the CDR3 plus reference TRBV14 and TRBJ2-1, the full variable domain is EAGVTQFPSHSVIEKGQTVTLRCDPISGHDNLYWYRRVMGKEIKFLLHFVKESKQDESGMPNNRFLAERTGGTYSTLKVQPAELEDSGVYFCASSQGVASYNEQFFGPGTRLTVL.

V is TRBV7-9 and J is TRBJ2-3; 7 bases are shared with TRBD2. CDR3 length: 15 amino acids. The germline V gene has CDR1 SEHNR and CDR2 FQNEAQ (reference sequence). V gave up 2 bases and J gave up 7 bases; unmatched junction bases: 9. CDR3 in DNA: TGTGCCAGCAGCTTACAGGGCGGACTAGGGAATACGCAGTATTTT. Translated: CASSLQGGLGNTQYF.

This chain links TRBV7-2 with TRBJ1-5; the D is unclear. This CDR3 is 13 amino acids long. CDR1 and CDR2 from the germline V gene are SGHTA and FQGNSA. Trimming left V 3 bases short and J 8 bases short, with 11 bases between. CDR3 nucleotide sequence: TGTGCCAGCAGCTTGGGAGGAGGAAAGCCCCAGCATTTT. It codes for CASSLGGGKPQHF. The full variable domain, its missing parts supplied by reference TRBV7-2 and TRBJ1-5, is GAGVSQSPSNKVTEKGKDVELRCDPISGHTALYWYRQSLGQGLEFLIYFQGNSAPDKSGLPSDRFSAERTGGSVSTLTIQRTQQEDSAVYLCASSLGGGKPQHFGDGTRLSIL.

This chain links TRBV25-1 with TRBJ2-1; the D call may be TRBD1 or TRBD2 (5 bases each). The germline gives CDR1 MGHDK, CDR2 SYGVNS. Trimming removed 5 bases at V and 2 bases at J, with 10 bases between. The CDR3 totals 14 residues. CDR3 amino acids: CASSPGGTYNEQFF. The CDR3 nucleotides are TGTGCCAGCAGTCCTGGGGGTACCTACAATGAGCAGTTCTTC.

The chain uses TRBV2 and TRBJ1-5, with TRBD1 matching over 10 bases. Germline-derived CDR1 and CDR2 are SNHLY and FYNNEI. V shed 6 bases and J 7 bases; nucleotides not matched to a gene: 12. This CDR3 has 16 residues. In DNA, the CDR3 is TGTGCCAGCAGCCGGGACAGGGGATTCAGTTGGCAGCCCCAGCATTTT. Translating gives CASSRDRGFSWQPQHF.

This clone was recorded once. CDR3 sequence: CASSLLSYTEAFF. The CDR3 bases are TGTGCCAGCAGCTTACTGAGCTACACTGAAGCTTTCTTT. The chain links TRBV11-2 to TRBJ1-1, with D uncertain. Deletions cut 2 bases from V and 3 bases from J, with 7 bases between. Per the germline V gene, CDR1 is SGHAT and CDR2 is FQNNGV. The CDR3 is 13 amino acids.

The rearrangement links TRBV2 to TRBJ2-1, with 9 bases aligning to TRBD2. The CDR3 extends over 15 amino acids. J gave up 5 bases and V 7 bases, and 9 bases lay outside the gene matches. The germline gives CDR1 SNHLY, CDR2 FYNNEI. The CDR3 region is CASTTSGKGDNEQFF. The CDR3 nucleotides read TGTGCCAGCACGACTAGCGGAAAAGGGGACAATGAGCAGTTCTTC.

Of note for this clone: Other nucleotide sequences from this sample produce the same CDR3. The chain couples TRBV18 to TRBJ2-3; unclear D gene. V gave up 2 bases and J gave up 2 bases, with 5 bases separating them. This CDR3 is 13 amino acids long. Germline V gives CDR1 KGHSH, CDR2 LQKENI. CDR3 amino acids: CASSPAATDTQYF. The CDR3 DNA sequence: TGTGCCAGCTCACCAGCAGCCACAGATACGCAGTATTTT. The full variable domain, its missing parts supplied by reference TRBV18 and TRBJ2-3, is NAGVMQNPRHLVRRRGQEARLRCSPMKGHSHVYWYRQLPEEGLKFMVYLQKENIIDESGMPKERFSAEFPKEGPSILRIQQVVRGDSAAYFCASSPAATDTQYFGPGTRLTVL.

The chain employs TRBV6-1 and TRBJ2-2, with 7 bases identical to TRBD2. This CDR3 has 15 amino acids. V shed 3 bases, J shed 2 bases, and the junction held 3 bases outside the gene matches. The germline CDR1 and CDR2 sequences are MNHNS and SASEGT. The CDR3 DNA reads as TGTGCCAGCAGTGAGGGACTACCCAACACCGGGGAGCTGTTTTTT. This encodes CASSEGLPNTGELFF.

The chain recombines TRBV6-6 with TRBJ2-7, with D tentatively TRBD1 (5 bases). From germline, CDR1 is MNHNY and CDR2 SVGAGI (reference sequence). Trimming took off 4 bases at V and 6 bases at J, with 10 bases between the two ends. The CDR3 sequence is 12 residues long. CDR3 DNA: TGTGCCAGCAGTTCCGGGCAGGGCGAGCAGTACTTC. This translates into CASSSGQGEQYF.

The V and J genes are TRBV13 and TRBJ2-7, with 7 bases fitting TRBD1. Germline V gene data show CDR1 as PRHDT and CDR2 as FYEKMQ (reference sequence). J was trimmed by 5 bases and V by 5 bases; bases with no gene match: 6. The CDR3 contains 13 residues. The CDR3 bases are TGTGCCAGCAGCCTTGACAGGGCGGACGAGCAGTACTTC. This translates into CASSLDRADEQYF.

This chain joins TRBV6-1 and TRBJ2-6, with unresolved D. Germline V lookup: CDR1 MNHNS, CDR2 SASEGT. The CDR3 runs to 15 residues. The DNA for the CDR3 is TGTGCATCAGGAGATTTAGTCTCTGGGGCCAACGTCCTGACTTTC. Amino acid sequence: CASGDLVSGANVLTF.

The rearrangement uses TRBV5-6 and TRBJ1-2; no reliable D call. The CDR3 has 12 residues. The V end lost 6 bases, the J end lost 3 bases, and 9 bases lay between the germline ends. Germline V lookup: CDR1 SGHDT, CDR2 YYEEEE. CDR3 nucleotides: TGTGCCAGCACCCTATCCCACTATGGCTACACCTTC. The encoded protein is CASTLSHYGYTF.

The chain is built from TRBV28 and TRBJ1-6; D gene uncertain. Trimming cost V 3 bases and J 9 bases, with 12 bases left between them. In germline, CDR1 is MDHEN, CDR2 SYDVKM. The CDR3 runs to 14 residues. CDR3 nucleotide sequence: TGTGCCAGCAGTTTTTCAGGCGGAAGTTCACCCCTCCACTTT. This sequence encodes CASSFSGGSSPLHF.

The count of this clone is one. The chain links TRBV4-1 to TRBJ1-2, with TRBD1 matching 9 bases. This CDR3 is 18 amino acids long. Germline V CDR1 and CDR2: MGHRA, YSYEKL. Trimming cost V 4 bases and J 2 bases; bases outside gene matches: 14. The CDR3 region is CASSRDGQGFFSNYGYTF. The CDR3 DNA sequence: TGCGCCAGCAGCCGGGACGGACAGGGGTTTTTTAGCAACTATGGCTACACCTTC.

This clone has a single count. In DNA, the CDR3 is TGTGCCAGCAGCCAAGGGGACAGGGAAGGGGGAAAACTGTTTTTT. Translation gives CASSQGDREGGKLFF. The chain couples TRBV4-2 to TRBJ1-4, with TRBD1 matching over 9 bases. V lost 1 base to trimming and J lost 10 bases; unmatched junction nucleotides: 7. The CDR3 runs 15 residues. The germline CDR1 and CDR2 sequences are LGHNA and YNFKEQ.

This chain joins TRBV28 and TRBJ2-7; 10 positions agree with TRBD1. The germline V gene has CDR1 MDHEN and CDR2 SYDVKM. This CDR3 spans 15 amino acids. Germline trimming cut 3 bases from V and 1 base from J; bases unmatched to any gene: 3. In DNA form, the CDR3 reads TGTGCCAGCAGTTTCGAGGGACAGGGGTCCTACGAGCAGTACTTC. This gives the protein CASSFEGQGSYEQYF.

This clone has ten or more counts. This chain links TRBV2 with TRBJ1-2, with 10 bases fitting TRBD1. Germline CDR1 SNHLY, CDR2 FYNNEI. With V trimmed by 7 bases and J by 4 bases, 9 bases remained unmatched. The CDR3 loop spans 15 amino acids. The CDR3 DNA follows: TGTGCCAGCATGTTGGGACAGGGGAGATCCTATGGCTACACCTTC. Protein product: CASMLGQGRSYGYTF. Full variable domain (missing parts from reference TRBV2 and TRBJ1-2): EPEVTQTPSHQVTQMGQEVILRCVPISNHLYFYWYRQILGQKVEFLVSFYNNEISEKSEIFDDQFSVERPDGSNFTLKIRSTKLEDSAMYFCASMLGQGRSYGYTFGSGTRLTVV.

The chain recombines TRBV10-2 with TRBJ1-5, with a tentative D call TRBD1 (5 bases). Germline CDR1 and CDR2: WSHSY and SAAADI. Trimming stripped 8 bases from V and 2 bases from J, with 7 bases between. The CDR3 runs to 12 residues. The CDR3 loop is CASRDGNQPQHF. Here the CDR3 DNA reads TGCGCCAGCCGGGACGGCAATCAGCCCCAGCATTTT.

A single count supports this clone. This rearrangement joins TRBV10-2 to TRBJ2-3, with 10 nucleotides matching TRBD2. CDR1 is WSHSY and CDR2 is SAAADI in the germline V gene. This CDR3 is 16 amino acids long. After removal of 0 bases from V and 2 bases from J, the junction contained 2 bases not matched to a gene. The CDR3 DNA sequence: TGCGCCAGCAGTGAGTCTAGCGGGGGGACCACAGATACGCAGTATTTT. Protein sequence: CASSESSGGTTDTQYF.

The genes are TRBV27 and TRBJ2-3, with 10 bases aligning to TRBD2. CDR1 is MNHEY, CDR2 SMNVEV, per germline (reference sequence). The CDR3 is made up of 16 amino acids. V lost 5 bases, J lost 1 base, and 6 bases stayed unmatched. CDR3 in amino acids: CASSPTGTSGTDTQYF. The CDR3 DNA follows: TGTGCCAGCAGTCCCACCGGGACTAGCGGCACAGATACGCAGTATTTT.

V and J are TRBV9 and TRBJ2-1, with 11 bases fitting TRBD2. The V gene end was trimmed by 3 bases and the J gene end by 5 bases; junction bases not matched to a gene: 7. Germline V gives CDR1 SGDLS, CDR2 YYNGEE. The length of the CDR3 is 16 residues. The CDR3 sequence is CASSAGQLAGDNEQFF. The CDR3 nucleotides read TGTGCCAGCAGCGCCGGGCAACTAGCGGGAGACAATGAGCAGTTCTTC.